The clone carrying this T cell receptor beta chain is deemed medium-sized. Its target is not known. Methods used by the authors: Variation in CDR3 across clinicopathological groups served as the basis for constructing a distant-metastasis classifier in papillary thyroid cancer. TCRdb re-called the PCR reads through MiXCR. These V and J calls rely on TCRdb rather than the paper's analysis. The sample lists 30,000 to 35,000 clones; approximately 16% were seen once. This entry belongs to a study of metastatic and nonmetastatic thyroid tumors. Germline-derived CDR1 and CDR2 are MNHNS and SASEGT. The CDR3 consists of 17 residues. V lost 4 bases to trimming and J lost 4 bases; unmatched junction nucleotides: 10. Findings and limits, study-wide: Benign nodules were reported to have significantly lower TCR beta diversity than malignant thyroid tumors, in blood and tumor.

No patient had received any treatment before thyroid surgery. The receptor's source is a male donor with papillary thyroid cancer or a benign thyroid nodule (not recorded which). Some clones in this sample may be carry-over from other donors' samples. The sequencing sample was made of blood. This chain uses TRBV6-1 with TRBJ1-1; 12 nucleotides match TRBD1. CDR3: CASSGSGTGGKGTEAFF. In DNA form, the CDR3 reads TGTGCCAGCAGTGGATCCGGGACAGGGGGCAAGGGCACTGAAGCTTTCTTT.